The source of this T cell receptor beta chain is a study of T cells in localized non-small cell lung cancer. Sequencing was performed with immunoSEQ multiplex PCR; in TCRdb, only in-frame clones are kept and a portion is missing. The sample holds about 79,000 clones; around 89% are singletons and the top ten take around a fifth. V dropped 5 bases and J dropped 4; count of bases not matched to a gene: 9. CDR3 length: 15 residues. Germline CDR1 SGHAT, CDR2 FQNNGV. About this clone: Antigen: not known.

Study conclusions and caveats: Analysis by sequencing included only one tumor region, so heterogeneity remains possible. Across samples, adjacent lung featured a median roughly 50 of the top 100 tumor clones. Adjacent uninvolved lung had the highest clonality, suggesting focused antigen responses.

The chain has TRBV11-2 and TRBJ2-7, with 9 bases matching TRBD1. This TCR came from a woman aged 40-69 years with stage I squamous cell lung carcinoma. Sample: peripheral blood, taken before any cancer treatment. CDR3 sequence reads: CASSTTTGGLYEQYF. The CDR3 DNA follows: TGTGCCAGCAGCACCACGACAGGGGGTCTATACGAGCAGTACTTC. The variable domain in full, completed from reference TRBV11-2 and TRBJ2-7, reads EAGVAQSPRYKIIEKRQSVAFWCNPISGHATLYWYQQILGQGPKLLIQFQNNGVVDDSQLPKDRFSAERLKGVDSTLKIQPAKLEDSAVYLCASSTTTGGLYEQYFGPGTRLTVT.